The present T cell receptor beta chain was sequenced within a study of T cell changes during pregnancy in multiple sclerosis. Data came from immunoSEQ multiplex PCR; TCRdb stores just in-frame clones and leaves some out. The repertoire holds some 73,000 clones, with 85% to 95% as singletons. This clone occurred once. The receptor comes from a female donor in good health, enrolled as a control in a pregnancy study. This specimen was peripheral blood, taken in the third trimester of pregnancy.

The CDR3 sequence: CASSRLAGASYEQYF. CDR3 coding DNA: TGTGCCAGCAGCCGATTAGCGGGAGCGTCCTACGAGCAGTACTTC. This rearrangement joins TRBV11-3 to TRBJ2-7; 9 nucleotides agree with TRBD2. The germline gives CDR1 SGHNT, CDR2 YENEEA. The CDR3 extends over 15 amino acids. V was clipped by 5 bases and J by 1 base; unmatched bases: 6.